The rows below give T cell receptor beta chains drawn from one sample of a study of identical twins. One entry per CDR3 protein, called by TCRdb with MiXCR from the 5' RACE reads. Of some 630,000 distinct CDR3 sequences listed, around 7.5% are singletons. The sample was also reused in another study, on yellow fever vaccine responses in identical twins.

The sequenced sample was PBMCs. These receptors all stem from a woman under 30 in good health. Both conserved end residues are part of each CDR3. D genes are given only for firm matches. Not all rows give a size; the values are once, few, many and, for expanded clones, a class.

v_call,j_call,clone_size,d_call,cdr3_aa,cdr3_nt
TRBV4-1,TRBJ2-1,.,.,CASSQDTWYNEQFF,TGCGCCAGCAGCCAAGATACATGGTACAATGAGCAGTTCTTC
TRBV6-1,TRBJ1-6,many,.,CASRGAGYNSPLHF,TGTGCCAGCAGGGGAGCAGGGTATAATTCACCCCTCCACTTT
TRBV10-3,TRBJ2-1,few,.,CAISDSAGRFNEQFF,TGTGCCATCAGTGATTCGGCGGGGAGATTCAATGAGCAGTTCTTC
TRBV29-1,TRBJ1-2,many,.,CSVELGYTF,TGCAGCGTTGAGCTTGGCTACACCTTC
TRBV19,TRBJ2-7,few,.,CASRFGADTYEQYF,TGTGCCAGTAGGTTCGGGGCGGATACCTACGAGCAGTACTTC
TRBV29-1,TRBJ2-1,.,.,CSVETGGQFF,TGCAGCGTTGAAACTGGGGGGCAGTTCTTC
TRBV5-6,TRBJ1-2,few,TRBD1,CASSSPLGTGLVGEYGYTF,TGTGCCAGCAGCTCACCTCTAGGGACAGGGTTGGTCGGAGAATATGGCTACACCTTC
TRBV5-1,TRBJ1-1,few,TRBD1,CASSPRDRGGTEAFF,TGCGCCAGCAGCCCCCGGGACAGGGGGGGTACTGAAGCTTTCTTT
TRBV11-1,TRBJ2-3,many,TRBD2,CASSSGLAGGPGSDTQYF,TGTGCCAGCAGCTCCGGACTAGCGGGGGGGCCTGGATCAGATACGCAGTATTTT
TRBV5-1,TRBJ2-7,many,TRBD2,CASSLAGGSYEQYF,TGCGCCAGCAGCTTGGCGGGAGGGTCCTACGAGCAGTACTTC
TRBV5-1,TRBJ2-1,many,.,CASSFSPTDNRAYNEQFF,TGCGCCAGCAGCTTTTCCCCGACGGACAATCGGGCCTACAATGAGCAGTTCTTC
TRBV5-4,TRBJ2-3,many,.,CASSHTPSGEDTQYF,TGTGCCAGCAGCCATACCCCATCCGGGGAAGATACGCAGTATTTT
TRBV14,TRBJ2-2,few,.,CASSQERMNTGELFF,TGTGCCAGCAGCCAAGAGCGAATGAACACCGGGGAGCTGTTTTTT
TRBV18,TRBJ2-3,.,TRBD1,CASSPLTGATDTQYF,TGTGCCAGCTCACCACTGACAGGGGCCACAGATACGCAGTATTTT
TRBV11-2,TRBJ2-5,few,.,CASSIPPGVGVETQYF,TGTGCCAGCAGCATCCCCCCGGGGGTCGGGGTAGAGACCCAGTACTTC
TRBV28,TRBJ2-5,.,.,CASSLLLTSWETQYF,TGTGCCAGCAGTTTATTGCTTACTTCTTGGGAGACCCAGTACTTC
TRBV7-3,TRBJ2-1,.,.,CASSSVFGTYNEQFF,TGTGCCAGCAGCTCCGTCTTTGGTACCTACAATGAGCAGTTCTTC
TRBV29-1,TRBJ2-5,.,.,CSVVPQGETQYF,TGCAGCGTTGTTCCACAGGGAGAGACCCAGTACTTC
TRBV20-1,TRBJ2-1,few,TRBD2,CSAIKTLAGNEQFF,TGCAGTGCCATCAAAACACTAGCGGGAAATGAGCAGTTCTTC
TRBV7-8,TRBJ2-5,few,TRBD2,CASSNSGTSGSWETQYF,TGTGCCAGCAGCAACTCCGGGACTAGCGGGAGCTGGGAGACCCAGTACTTC
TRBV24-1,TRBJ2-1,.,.,CATSEAGTGGNEQFF,TGTGCCACCAGTGAGGCCGGGACTGGGGGCAATGAGCAGTTCTTC
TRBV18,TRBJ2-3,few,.,CASSPTRGVTDTQYF,TGTGCCAGCTCCCCCACAAGGGGAGTGACAGATACGCAGTATTTT
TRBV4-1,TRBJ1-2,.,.,CASSQAQQGTDGYTF,TGCGCCAGCAGCCAAGCCCAACAGGGAACGGATGGCTACACCTTC
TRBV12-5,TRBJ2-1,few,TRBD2,CASGLSRLAGDPHNEQFF,TGTGCTAGTGGTTTGTCCCGACTAGCGGGAGACCCACACAATGAGCAGTTCTTC
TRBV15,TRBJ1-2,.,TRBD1,CATSEQGTEGYTF,TGTGCCACCAGCGAACAGGGGACCGAGGGCTACACCTTC
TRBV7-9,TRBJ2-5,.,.,CASQFQETQYF,TGTGCCAGCCAGTTCCAGGAGACCCAGTACTTC
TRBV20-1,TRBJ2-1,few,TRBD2,CSASLGLAGGPDHEQFF,TGCAGTGCTAGTTTAGGTCTAGCGGGAGGGCCAGACCATGAGCAGTTCTTC
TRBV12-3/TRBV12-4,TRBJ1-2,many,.,CASSLGDRGPYGYTF,TGTGCCAGCAGTTTGGGGGATCGGGGCCCCTATGGCTACACCTTC
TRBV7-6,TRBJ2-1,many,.,CASSLAGVAYNEQFF,TGTGCCAGCAGCTTAGCGGGAGTGGCCTACAATGAGCAGTTCTTC
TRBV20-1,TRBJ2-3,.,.,CSARGAHTQYF,TGCAGTGCTAGAGGGGCGCATACGCAGTATTTT
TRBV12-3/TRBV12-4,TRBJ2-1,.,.,CASSLAGAGLHEQFF,TGTGCCAGCAGTTTAGCTGGGGCGGGATTGCATGAGCAGTTCTTC
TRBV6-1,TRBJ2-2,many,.,CASTQDWNTGELFF,TGTGCCAGCACTCAGGATTGGAACACCGGGGAGCTGTTTTTT
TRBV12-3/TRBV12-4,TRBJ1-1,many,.,CASSPRLYRESGTEAFF,TGTGCCAGCAGTCCAAGACTCTACAGGGAATCTGGCACTGAAGCTTTCTTT
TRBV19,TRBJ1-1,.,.,CASRMGNTEAFF,TGTGCCAGTAGGATGGGGAACACTGAAGCTTTCTTT
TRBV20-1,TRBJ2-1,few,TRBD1,CSAEPGQGTNNEQFF,TGCAGTGCAGAACCGGGACAGGGGACAAACAATGAGCAGTTCTTC
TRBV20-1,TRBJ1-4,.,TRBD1,CAMDRLATNEKLFF,TGCGCTATGGACAGGCTTGCAACTAATGAAAAACTGTTTTTT
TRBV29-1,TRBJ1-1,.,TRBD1,CSGRGGLNTEAFF,TGCAGCGGTAGAGGGGGCCTGAACACTGAAGCTTTCTTT
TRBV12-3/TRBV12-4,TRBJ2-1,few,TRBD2,CASSHRLAESYNEQFF,TGTGCCAGCAGCCACCGACTAGCGGAGTCATACAATGAGCAGTTCTTC
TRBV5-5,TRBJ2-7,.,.,CASSLEQAYREQYF,TGTGCCAGCAGCTTGGAACAGGCCTATAGGGAGCAGTACTTC
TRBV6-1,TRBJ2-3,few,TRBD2,CASSPIAGLHTDTQYF,TGTGCCAGCAGTCCTATAGCGGGTCTTCACACAGATACGCAGTATTTT